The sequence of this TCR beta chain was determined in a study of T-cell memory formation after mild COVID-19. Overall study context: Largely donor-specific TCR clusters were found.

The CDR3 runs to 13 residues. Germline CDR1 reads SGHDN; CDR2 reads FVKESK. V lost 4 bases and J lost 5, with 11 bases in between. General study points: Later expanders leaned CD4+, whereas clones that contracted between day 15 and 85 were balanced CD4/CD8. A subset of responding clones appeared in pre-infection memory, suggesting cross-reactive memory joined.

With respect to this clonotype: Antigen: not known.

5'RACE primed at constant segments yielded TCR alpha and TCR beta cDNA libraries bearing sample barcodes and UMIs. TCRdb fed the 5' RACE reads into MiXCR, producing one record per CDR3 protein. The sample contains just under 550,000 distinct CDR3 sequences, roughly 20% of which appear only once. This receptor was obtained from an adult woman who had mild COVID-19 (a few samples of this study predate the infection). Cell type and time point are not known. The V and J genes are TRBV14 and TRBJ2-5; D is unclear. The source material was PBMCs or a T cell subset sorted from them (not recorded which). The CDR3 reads CASSPRFRETQYF. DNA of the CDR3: TGTGCCAGCAGCCCCAGGTTCCGGGAGACCCAGTACTTC.